This T cell receptor (beta chain) was profiled in a study of Graves' ophthalmopathy and Graves' hyperthyroidism. This CDR3 is 16 amino acids long. The germline V gene has CDR1 SNHLY and CDR2 FYNNEI. Trimming cost V 5 bases and J 3 bases, with 20 bases left between them. RNA transcripts provided the template for amplifying TCR beta CDR3 regions. First-round RT-PCR with HTBI primers preceded a second-round multiplex PCR. Each CDR3 protein gets one entry after TCRdb re-called the multiplex PCR reads with MiXCR. In the table there are about 740,000 distinct CDR3 sequences, roughly two fifths of which are singletons. For donors with ophthalmopathy, the disease showed moderate-to-severe activity, reached CAS ≥3 and NOSPECS ≥4, and had lasted under 3 months. Orbital computed tomography and thyroid ultrasound, along with TRAb, serum thyroxine and clinical symptoms, underpinned diagnosis. The PBMCs were taken from less than 11 ml of fresh peripheral blood.

This clonotype was sampled from an adult man with Graves' ophthalmopathy. Sample: peripheral blood. This chain links TRBV2 with TRBJ2-7; the D call may be TRBD1 or TRBD2 (5 bases each). CDR3 in amino acids: CASSRAKVGPDYEQYF. CDR3 DNA: TGTGCCAGCAGTAGGGCAAAGGTGGGACCGGACTACGAGCAGTACTTC.